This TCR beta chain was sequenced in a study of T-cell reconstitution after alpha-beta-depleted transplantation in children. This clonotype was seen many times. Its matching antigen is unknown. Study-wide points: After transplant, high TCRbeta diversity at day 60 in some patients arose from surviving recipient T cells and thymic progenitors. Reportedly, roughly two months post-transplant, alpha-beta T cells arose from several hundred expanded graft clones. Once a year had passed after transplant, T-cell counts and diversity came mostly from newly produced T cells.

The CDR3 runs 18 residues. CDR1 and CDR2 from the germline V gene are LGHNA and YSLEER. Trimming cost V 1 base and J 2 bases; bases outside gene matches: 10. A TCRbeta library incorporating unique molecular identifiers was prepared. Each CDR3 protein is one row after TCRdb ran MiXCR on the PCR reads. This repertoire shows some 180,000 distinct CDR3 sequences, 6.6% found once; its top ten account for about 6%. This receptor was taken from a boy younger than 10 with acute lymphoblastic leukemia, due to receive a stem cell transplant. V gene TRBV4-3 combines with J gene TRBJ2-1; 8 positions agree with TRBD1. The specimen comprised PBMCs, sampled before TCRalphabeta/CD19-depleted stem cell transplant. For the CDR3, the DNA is TGCGCCAGCAGCCAAGCCCCAGAAGGGACAGGACCCTACAATGAGCAGTTCTTC. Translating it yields CASSQAPEGTGPYNEQFF.